A single sample gave rise to the 14 T cell receptor beta chains below, sequenced in a study of shared clonotypes between healthy human individuals. Naive CD8 populations comprised CD45RO-negative cells positively selected for CCR7, excluding terminally differentiated effector memory CD45RA+ cells. Sequenced by immunoSEQ multiplex PCR; TCRdb stores in-frame clones only, minus some. In the table there are around 2,000,000 clones, 90% to 95% of which are singletons. Sequencing used naive CD8+ T cells from PBMCs. Source of these receptors: a man aged 18 to 30 in good health. Some clones in this sample may be carry-over from other donors' samples.

Worth noting for this clone: The junction departs from germline at one end; a sequencing error may be responsible. The chain employs TRBV7-8 and TRBJ1-6; TRBD1 aligns across 10 bases. The CDR3 sequence is 13 residues long. CDR1 is SGHVS and CDR2 is FQNEAQ in the germline V gene. The CDR3 loop reads CASSLGGQGQVMF. Written as DNA, the CDR3 is TGTGCCAGCAGCTTAGGGGGACAGGGGCAAGTTATGTTT. The variable domain in full, completed from reference TRBV7-8 and TRBJ1-6, reads GAGVSQSPRYKVAKRGQDVALRCDPISGHVSLFWYQQALGQGPEFLTYFQNEAQLDKSGLPSDRFFAERPEGSVSTLKIQRTQQEDSAVYLCASSLGGQGQVMFGNGTRLTVT.

The chain employs TRBV6-6 and TRBJ1-2; TRBD1 aligns across 11 bases. Germline V lookup: CDR1 MNHNY, CDR2 SVGAGI (reference sequence). V shed 2 bases and J 7 bases; nucleotides not matched to a gene: 6. This CDR3 is 15 amino acids long. CDR3: CASSYGQGADSGYTF. CDR3 DNA sequence: TGTGCCAGCAGTTACGGACAGGGGGCGGACTCTGGCTACACCTTC.

The rearrangement links TRBV27 to TRBJ2-1, with D tentatively TRBD1 (6 bases). This CDR3 spans 15 amino acids. Trimming cost V 3 bases and J 0 bases, with 9 bases left between them. Germline CDR1 is MNHEY and CDR2 is SMNVEV (reference sequence). The DNA of the CDR3 is TGTGCCAGCAGTTTTACAGGGAGCTCCTACAATGAGCAGTTCTTC. This translates into CASSFTGSSYNEQFF.

The V gene is TRBV4-3, the J gene TRBJ2-7; 7 bases line up with TRBD2. Trimming cost V 0 bases and J 4 bases; bases outside gene matches: 6. Germline CDR1 is LGHNA and CDR2 is YSLEER. The length of the CDR3 is 15 residues. CDR3 nucleotides: TGCGCCAGCAGCCAAGATTTGGGGGGGGAATACGAGCAGTACTTC. Translating it yields CASSQDLGGEYEQYF.

The chain is built from TRBV5-1 and TRBJ1-1, with TRBD1 identical over 9 bases. Germline V lookup: CDR1 SGHRS, CDR2 YFSETQ. V lost 1 base to trimming and J lost 5 bases; unmatched junction nucleotides: 3. The CDR3 length is 14 residues. CDR3 loop: CASSLTGGLTEAFF. The CDR3 nucleotides are TGCGCCAGCAGCTTGACAGGGGGCCTAACTGAAGCTTTCTTT.

The chain is built from TRBV29-1 and TRBJ2-1; D gene uncertain. This CDR3 has 12 amino acids. V shed 4 bases and J shed 10 bases, with 14 bases lying between them. The germline gives CDR1 SQVTM, CDR2 ANQGSEA. Here the CDR3 reads CSVGYNIVEQFF. The DNA for the CDR3 is TGCAGCGTTGGGTACAACATAGTCGAGCAGTTCTTC.

The CDR3 DNA sequence: TGTGCCAGCAGCTTAACGATGGGGGACACCGGGGAGCTGTTTTTT. This sequence encodes CASSLTMGDTGELFF. The V gene is TRBV7-3, the J gene TRBJ2-2; D is perhaps TRBD1 or TRBD2 (5 bases each). The CDR3 sequence is 15 residues long. Per the germline V gene, CDR1 is SGHTA and CDR2 is FQGTGA. Trimming took 0 bases from V and 3 from J, leaving 8 bases between them.

The chain links TRBV27 to TRBJ2-3; possibly TRBD1 for D (6 bases). V lost 7 bases and J 3 bases, leaving 14 bases between the germline ends. This CDR3 comprises 14 residues. CDR1 and CDR2 from the germline V gene are MNHEY and SMNVEV (reference sequence). The CDR3 DNA is TGTGCCAGCAAAAGGACAGTTGGTACAGATACGCAGTATTTT. It encodes CASKRTVGTDTQYF.

The CDR3 loop reads CASSLLGAPNEQYF. The DNA for the CDR3 is TGTGCCAGCAGCTTACTGGGCGCCCCCAACGAGCAGTACTTC. V gene TRBV13 combines with J gene TRBJ2-7; D unclear. The CDR3 loop spans 14 amino acids. V was shortened by 2 bases and J by 5 bases, with 13 bases between the two germline ends. Per the germline V gene, CDR1 is PRHDT and CDR2 is FYEKMQ (reference sequence).

In its sample, this clone was seen once. This chain links TRBV18 with TRBJ1-4; weak D call: TRBD1 (6 bases). Between the trimmed V and J ends, which lost 3 bases and 0 bases, there was a span of 17 bases. Per the germline V gene, CDR1 is KGHSH and CDR2 is LQKENI. The CDR3 extends over 18 amino acids. The CDR3 DNA follows: TGTGCCAGCTCACCGGACAGTGTGCAGAGTGCAACTAATGAAAAACTGTTTTTT. Amino acids: CASSPDSVQSATNEKLFF.

The sample holds one count of this clone. This chain joins TRBV9 and TRBJ2-3; 7 bases match TRBD2. V was pared by 1 base and J by 0 bases, with 11 bases of the junction left unmatched. From germline, CDR1 is SGDLS and CDR2 YYNGEE. CDR3 length: 18 residues. CDR3 protein: CASSVRGTTKTSTDTQYF. In nucleotides, the CDR3 is TGTGCCAGCAGCGTAAGAGGGACTACTAAAACTAGCACAGATACGCAGTATTTT. The variable domain in full, with the rest retrieved from reference TRBV9 and TRBJ2-3, is DSGVTQTPKHLITATGQRVTLRCSPRSGDLSVYWYQQSLDQGLQFLIQYYNGEERAKGNILERFSAQQFPDLHSELNLSSLELGDSALYFCASSVRGTTKTSTDTQYFGPGTRLTVL.

CDR3 in amino acids: CASSLWRGPNYEQYF. The CDR3 DNA reads TGTGCCAGCAGTTTATGGCGAGGGCCCAATTACGAGCAGTACTTC. The rearrangement links TRBV28 to TRBJ2-7; tentatively, D is TRBD2 (5 bases). Germline V gives CDR1 MDHEN, CDR2 SYDVKM. The CDR3 length is 15 residues. V gave up 0 bases and J gave up 4 bases, with 13 bases separating them.

The V gene is TRBV25-1, the J gene TRBJ1-1; the D is unclear. The CDR3 has 15 residues. Germline loops: CDR1 MGHDK, CDR2 SYGVNS. The germline V and J ends were trimmed by 1 base and 3 bases, with 12 bases remaining between them. The CDR3 loop is CASSEWGRRDTEAFF. The CDR3 bases are TGTGCCAGCAGTGAATGGGGAAGGAGGGACACTGAAGCTTTCTTT.

The gene calls are TRBV6-1 and TRBJ2-2; 10 nucleotides align to TRBD2. Germline trimming cut 1 base from V and 6 bases from J; bases unmatched to any gene: 8. The V gene's germline CDR1 is MNHNS and CDR2 SASEGT. This CDR3 contains 17 residues. The DNA for the CDR3 is TGTGCCAGCAGTGAAGGCTGGAGCGGGAGGGCCTCCGGGGAGCTGTTTTTT. Translation: CASSEGWSGRASGELFF.